This TCR beta chain was recovered during a study of blood T cell repertoires in COVID-19. The CDR3 length is 13 residues. Germline-derived CDR1 and CDR2 are SGHNT and YENEEA. With 5 bases removed from V and 11 bases from J, the gap between germline ends came to 18 bases. Some clones are missing from TCRdb's copy, which holds only in-frame ones; the method was immunoSEQ multiplex PCR. This table has tens of thousands of clones, 84% appearing once. The V and J genes are TRBV11-3 and TRBJ1-1, with D perhaps matching TRBD1 (5 bases). The origin of this receptor is a man in his fifties or sixties with active COVID-19. The sample taken for sequencing was peripheral blood. The CDR3 DNA is TGTGCCAGCAGCGACTACGTGGGGGGAGAGGCTTTCTTT. This translates into CASSDYVGGEAFF. Full variable domain (rest looked up from reference TRBV11-3 and TRBJ1-1): EAGVVQSPRYKIIEKKQPVAFWCNPISGHNTLYWYLQNLGQGPELLIRYENEEAVDDSQLPKDRFSAERLKGVDSTLKIQPAELGDSAVYLCASSDYVGGEAFFGQGTRLTVV.